This section outlines one T cell receptor beta chain sequence together with its context. Compared with germline, one end of the junction differs, possibly owing to a read error. This record belongs to a study of blood T cells in healthy people across ages. Study as a whole: Capturing about one barcoded beta molecule per two T cells was achieved by template switching.

A J-beta primer mix and a sample-barcoded 5' primer were used in a second PCR of roughly 6 to 11 cycles. TCRdb reprocessed the 5' RACE reads via MiXCR and lists one record per CDR3 protein. This sample has under 850,000 distinct CDR3 sequences, with 30% to 45% found just once. The CDR3 has 13 residues. CDR1 SGHKS and CDR2 YYEKEE come from the germline V gene (reference sequence). The sequenced material came from blood. The TCR originated in a man younger than 35 in good health. This rearrangement joins TRBV5-5 to TRBJ2-5; possibly TRBD1 for D (5 bases). CDR3 sequence reads: CTSSLGLEETQYF. In nucleotides, the CDR3 is TGTACCAGCAGCTTGGGGCTAGAAGAGACCCAGTACTTC. The full variable domain, with the rest looked up from reference TRBV5-5 and TRBJ2-5, is DAGVTQSPTHLIKTRGQQVTLRCSPISGHKSVSWYQQVLGQGPQFIFQYYEKEERGRGNFPDRFSARQFPNYSSELNVNALLLGDSALYLCTSSLGLEETQYFGPGTRLLVL.